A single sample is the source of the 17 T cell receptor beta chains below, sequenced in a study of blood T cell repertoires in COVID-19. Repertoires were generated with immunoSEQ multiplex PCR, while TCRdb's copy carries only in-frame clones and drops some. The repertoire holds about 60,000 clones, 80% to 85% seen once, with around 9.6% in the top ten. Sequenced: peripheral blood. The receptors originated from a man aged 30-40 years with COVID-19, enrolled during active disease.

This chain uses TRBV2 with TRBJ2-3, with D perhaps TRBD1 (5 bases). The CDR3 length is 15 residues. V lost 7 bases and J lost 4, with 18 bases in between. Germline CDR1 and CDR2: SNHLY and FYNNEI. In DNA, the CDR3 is TGTGCCAGCAAAACGGGCAGGGTGATCGCAGATACGCAGTATTTT. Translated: CASKTGRVIADTQYF.

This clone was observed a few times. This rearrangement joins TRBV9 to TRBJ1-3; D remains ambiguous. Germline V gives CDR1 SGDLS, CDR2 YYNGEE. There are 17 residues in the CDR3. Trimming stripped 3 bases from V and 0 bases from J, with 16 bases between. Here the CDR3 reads CASSAIETPFSGNTIYF. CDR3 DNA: TGTGCCAGCAGCGCGATAGAGACACCCTTCTCTGGAAACACCATATATTTT.

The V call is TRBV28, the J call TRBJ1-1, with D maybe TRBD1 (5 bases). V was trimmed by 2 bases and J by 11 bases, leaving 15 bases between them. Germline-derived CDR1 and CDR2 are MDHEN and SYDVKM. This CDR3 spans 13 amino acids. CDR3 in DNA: TGTGCCAGCAGTTTAGGTCGGACCAGGGTGGCTTTCTTT. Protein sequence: CASSLGRTRVAFF.

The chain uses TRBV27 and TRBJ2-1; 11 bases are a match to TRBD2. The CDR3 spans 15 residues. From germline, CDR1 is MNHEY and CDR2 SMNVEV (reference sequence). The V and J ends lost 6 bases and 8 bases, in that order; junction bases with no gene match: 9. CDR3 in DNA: TGTGCCAGCAGGAATCCGGGACTAGCGGTCGATGAGCAGTTCTTC. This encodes CASRNPGLAVDEQFF.

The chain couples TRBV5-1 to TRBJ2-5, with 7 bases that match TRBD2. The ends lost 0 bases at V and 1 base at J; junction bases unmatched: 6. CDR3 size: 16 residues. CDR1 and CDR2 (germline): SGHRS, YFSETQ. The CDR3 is CASSLGPAGSQETQYF. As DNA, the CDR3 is TGCGCCAGCAGCTTGGGGCCAGCGGGGTCCCAAGAGACCCAGTACTTC. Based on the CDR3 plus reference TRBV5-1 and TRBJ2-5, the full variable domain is KAGVTQTPRYLIKTRGQQVTLSCSPISGHRSVSWYQQTPGQGLQFLFEYFSETQRNKGNFPGRFSGRQFSNSRSEMNVSTLELGDSALYLCASSLGPAGSQETQYFGPGTRLLVL.

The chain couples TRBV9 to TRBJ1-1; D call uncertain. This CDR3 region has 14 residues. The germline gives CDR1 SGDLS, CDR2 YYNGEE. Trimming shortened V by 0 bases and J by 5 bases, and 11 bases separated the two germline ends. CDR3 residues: CASSVEPGTTEAFF. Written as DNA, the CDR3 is TGTGCCAGCAGCGTAGAGCCAGGTACGACTGAAGCTTTCTTT.

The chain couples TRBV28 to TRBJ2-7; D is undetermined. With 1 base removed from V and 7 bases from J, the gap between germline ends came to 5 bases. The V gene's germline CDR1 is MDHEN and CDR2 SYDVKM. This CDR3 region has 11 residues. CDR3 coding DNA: TGTGCCAGCAGTTTATTTCGGGAGCAGTACTTC. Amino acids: CASSLFREQYF.

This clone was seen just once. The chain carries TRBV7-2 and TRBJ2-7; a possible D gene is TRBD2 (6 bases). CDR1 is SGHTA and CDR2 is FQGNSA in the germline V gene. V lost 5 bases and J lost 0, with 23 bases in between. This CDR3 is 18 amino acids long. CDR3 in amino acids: CASSPWGEAGIGSYEQYF. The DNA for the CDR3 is TGTGCCAGCAGCCCGTGGGGGGAAGCGGGTATAGGCTCCTACGAGCAGTACTTC.

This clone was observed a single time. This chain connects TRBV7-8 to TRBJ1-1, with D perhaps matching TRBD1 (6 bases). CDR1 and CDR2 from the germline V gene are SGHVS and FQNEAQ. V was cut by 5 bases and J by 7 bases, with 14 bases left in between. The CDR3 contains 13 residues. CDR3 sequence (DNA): TGTGCCAGCAGCCCTCAGGGGTATGGTGAAGCTTTCTTT. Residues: CASSPQGYGEAFF.

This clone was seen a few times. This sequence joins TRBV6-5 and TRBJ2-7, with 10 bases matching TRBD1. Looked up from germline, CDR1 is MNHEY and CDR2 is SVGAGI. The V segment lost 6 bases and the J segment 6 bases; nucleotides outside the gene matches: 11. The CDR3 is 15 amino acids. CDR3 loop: CASSSGWDRGSEQYF. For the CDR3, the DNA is TGTGCCAGCAGCTCTGGTTGGGACAGGGGATCCGAGCAGTACTTC.

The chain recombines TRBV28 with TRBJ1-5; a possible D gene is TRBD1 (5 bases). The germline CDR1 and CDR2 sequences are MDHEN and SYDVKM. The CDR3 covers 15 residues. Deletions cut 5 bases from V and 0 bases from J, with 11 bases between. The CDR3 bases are TGTGCCAGCAGTATGCAGGGAGGTAGCAATCAGCCCCAGCATTTT. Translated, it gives CASSMQGGSNQPQHF.

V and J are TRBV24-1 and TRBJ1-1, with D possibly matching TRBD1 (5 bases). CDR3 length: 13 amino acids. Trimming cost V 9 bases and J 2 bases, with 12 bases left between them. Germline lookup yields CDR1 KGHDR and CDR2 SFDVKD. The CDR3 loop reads CATRLTDNTEAFF. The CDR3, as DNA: TGTGCCACCCGCTTGACAGATAACACTGAAGCTTTCTTT.

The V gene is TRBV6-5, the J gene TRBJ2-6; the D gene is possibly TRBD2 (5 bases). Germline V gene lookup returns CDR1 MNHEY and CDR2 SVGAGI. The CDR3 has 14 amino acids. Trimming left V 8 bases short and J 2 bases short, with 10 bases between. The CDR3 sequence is CASDDGTGANVLTF. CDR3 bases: TGTGCCAGCGACGACGGGACTGGGGCCAACGTCCTGACTTTC.

CDR3 in DNA: TGTGCCAGTAGTACCGGTACATTCCGGGACAGGCCCTACGAGCAGTACTTC. Translation gives CASSTGTFRDRPYEQYF. This rearrangement joins TRBV19 to TRBJ2-7; 8 nucleotides match TRBD1. The CDR3 consists of 17 residues. Germline V gene sequence: CDR1 LNHDA, CDR2 SQIVND (reference sequence). Unmatched junction bases numbered 13, after V lost 4 bases and J lost 2 bases. Based on the CDR3 plus reference TRBV19 and TRBJ2-7, the full variable domain is DGGITQSPKYLFRKEGQNVTLSCEQNLNHDAMYWYRQDPGQGLRLIYYSQIVNDFQKGDIAEGYSVSREKKESFPLTVTSAQKNPTAFYLCASSTGTFRDRPYEQYFGPGTRLTVT.

DNA of the CDR3: TGTGCCAGCGGACAGGGGGCGAACACTGAAGCTTTCTTT. This encodes CASGQGANTEAFF. This chain links TRBV28 with TRBJ1-1; 11 nucleotides agree with TRBD1. The CDR3 totals 13 residues. Germline assignment: CDR1 MDHEN and CDR2 SYDVKM. V was pared by 8 bases and J by 1 base, with 0 bases of the junction left unmatched. The whole variable domain, remainder taken from reference TRBV28 and TRBJ1-1, is DVKVTQSSRYLVKRTGEKVFLECVQDMDHENMFWYRQDPGLGLRLIYFSYDVKMKEKGDIPEGYSVSREKKERFSLILESASTNQTSMYLCASGQGANTEAFFGQGTRLTVV.

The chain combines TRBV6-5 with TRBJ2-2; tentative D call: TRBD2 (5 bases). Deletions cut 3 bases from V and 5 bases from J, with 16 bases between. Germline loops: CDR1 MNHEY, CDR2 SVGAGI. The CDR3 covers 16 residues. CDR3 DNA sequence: TGTGCCAGCAGTTATCGGCAGGTCTGGGAGACCGGGGAGCTGTTTTTT. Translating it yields CASSYRQVWETGELFF.

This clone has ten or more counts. CDR3 nucleotide sequence: TGTGCCAGCAGCCAAATACAGGGCGAGAACACTGAAGCTTTCTTT. It codes for CASSQIQGENTEAFF. This sequence joins TRBV4-2 and TRBJ1-1; perhaps TRBD1 as D (6 bases). This CDR3 spans 15 amino acids. Per the germline V gene, CDR1 is LGHNA and CDR2 is YNFKEQ. Trimming stripped 2 bases from V and 1 base from J, with 11 bases between.